The present entry profiles one T cell receptor (beta chain) with its context. The germline V gene has CDR1 MNHEY and CDR2 SVGEGT. Trimming pared 2 bases from V and 5 bases from J, leaving 4 bases between. This CDR3 region has 12 residues. Grouping used clinical history reported by participants in a survey and questionnaire. The data were obtained in a study of blood T cell repertoires in COVID-19. TCRdb keeps only in-frame clones here, not all; method: immunoSEQ multiplex PCR. The sample lists 310,000 or so clones; approximately 90% were seen once. This receptor was obtained from a woman aged 18 to 35 who had recovered from COVID-19. This chain uses TRBV6-2 or TRBV6-3 with TRBJ2-1; D gene uncertain. Sample: PBMCs or T cells enriched from blood (not recorded which). The CDR3 region is CASSYPNNEQFF. The CDR3 coding sequence is TGTGCCAGCAGTTACCCTAACAATGAGCAGTTCTTC.